Described below is a single T cell receptor (beta chain) sequence and its context. The antigen remains unidentified. The sample is drawn from a study of T-cell reconstitution after alpha-beta-depleted transplantation in children. The library targeted TCRbeta and was prepared with unique molecular identifiers. TCRdb analysed the PCR reads with MiXCR anew, one entry per CDR3 protein. This table has a few hundred thousand distinct CDR3 sequences, 20% to 30% appearing once. V shed 5 bases and J shed 4 bases, with 20 bases lying between them. The CDR3 length is 17 residues. Germline CDR1 SGHTA, CDR2 FQGNSA. Study observations and caveats: Approximately two months post-transplant, alpha-beta T cells reportedly originated from several hundred expanded graft clones. A year post-transplant, T-cell counts and diversity derived mostly from newly produced T cells. Certain patients had high TCRbeta diversity at day 60, and it came from recipient T cells and thymic progenitors that survived.

The sample here was PBMCs, mostly from graft donor cells, taken 360 days after TCRalphabeta/CD19-depleted stem cell transplant. This receptor was taken from a female patient aged 2-9 years who had a stem cell transplant for congenital amegakaryocytic thrombocytopenia, so the T cells may come from the graft donor. The V call is TRBV7-2, the J call TRBJ2-2; perhaps TRBD2 as D (6 bases). The CDR3 spells CASSRREKYTLTGELFF. The CDR3 DNA reads as TGTGCCAGCAGCCGGCGGGAAAAGTACACCCTCACCGGGGAGCTGTTTTTT. Supplemented by reference TRBV7-2 and TRBJ2-2, the full variable domain reads GAGVSQSPSNKVTEKGKDVELRCDPISGHTALYWYRQSLGQGLEFLIYFQGNSAPDKSGLPSDRFSAERTGGSVSTLTIQRTQQEDSAVYLCASSRREKYTLTGELFFGEGSRLTVL.